Below, 24 T cell receptor beta chains from the same sample are listed, as sequenced in a study of shared clonotypes between healthy human individuals. Method: immunoSEQ multiplex PCR; TCRdb's copy keeps in-frame clones and lacks some. The data contain 450,000 to 500,000 clones, 70% to 85% of them seen just once; the ten biggest clones take up around 12%. Sequencing was carried out using PBMCs. All receptors derive from a woman aged 40 to 55 in good health. Some clones in this sample may be carry-over from other donors' samples.

The gene calls are TRBV7-6 and TRBJ2-1; D possibly corresponds to TRBD1 (6 bases). CDR3 length: 13 residues. Trimming stripped 5 bases from V and 4 bases from J, with 9 bases between. Germline-derived CDR1 and CDR2 are SGHVS and FNYEAQ. CDR3 amino acids: CASSPTGYNEQFF. The CDR3 DNA sequence: TGTGCCAGCAGCCCAACAGGGTACAATGAGCAGTTCTTC.

The gene calls are TRBV5-1 and TRBJ1-4; no definite D call. From germline, CDR1 is SGHRS and CDR2 YFSETQ. The CDR3 is 15 residues long. Trimming took 0 bases from V and 0 from J, leaving 6 bases between them. As DNA, the CDR3 is TGCGCCAGCAGCTTGGAGGAAGCAACTAATGAAAAACTGTTTTTT. This codes for CASSLEEATNEKLFF.

The chain joins TRBV7-2 to TRBJ1-1; D remains ambiguous. The ends were cut back, 1 base at V and 6 bases at J, with 6 bases in the middle. The CDR3 consists of 12 residues. The germline gives CDR1 SGHTA, CDR2 FQGNSA. DNA of the CDR3: TGTGCCAGCAGCTTAGAGGGCGCTGAAGCTTTCTTT. The encoded protein is CASSLEGAEAFF. Together with reference TRBV7-2 and TRBJ1-1, the CDR3 gives the full variable domain: GAGVSQSPSNKVTEKGKDVELRCDPISGHTALYWYRQSLGQGLEFLIYFQGNSAPDKSGLPSDRFSAERTGGSVSTLTIQRTQQEDSAVYLCASSLEGAEAFFGQGTRLTVV.

The chain combines TRBV4-3 with TRBJ2-3; D call uncertain. CDR1 and CDR2 from the germline V gene are LGHNA and YSLEER. Trimming pared 0 bases from V and 6 bases from J, leaving 19 bases between. There are 17 residues in the CDR3. The CDR3 bases are TGCGCCAGCAGCCAAGATCTTGTATCGGTGTTGACGGATACGCAGTATTTT. Its translation: CASSQDLVSVLTDTQYF.

The chain carries TRBV7-3 and TRBJ1-1; TRBD1 matches at 7 bases. Germline CDR1 SGHTA, CDR2 FQGTGA. The CDR3 loop spans 15 amino acids. The V gene end was trimmed by 5 bases and the J gene end by 1 base; junction bases not matched to a gene: 7. The CDR3 nucleotides read TGTGCCAGCAGCCCCACAGGGGCTTGGAACACTGAAGCTTTCTTT. Its protein product is CASSPTGAWNTEAFF.

The V call is TRBV5-1, the J call TRBJ2-3; D possibly corresponds to TRBD2 (6 bases). This CDR3 has 14 residues. Germline CDR1 SGHRS, CDR2 YFSETQ. V gave up 9 bases and J gave up 0 bases, with 14 bases separating them. The CDR3 coding sequence is TGCGCCACCCGGCGGGATATTAGCACAGATACGCAGTATTTT. This translates into CATRRDISTDTQYF.

This clone was found once. The chain carries TRBV5-1 and TRBJ2-5; 9 nucleotides align to TRBD1. V lost 0 bases to trimming and J lost 4 bases; unmatched junction nucleotides: 10. CDR1 SGHRS and CDR2 YFSETQ come from the germline V gene. The CDR3 extends over 17 amino acids. CDR3 amino acids: CASSLEPGQGRSETQYF. In DNA, the CDR3 is TGCGCCAGCAGCTTGGAGCCGGGACAGGGCCGGTCAGAGACCCAGTACTTC.

This clone showed up just once. The chain uses TRBV5-1 and TRBJ2-7, with a weak D call TRBD2 (6 bases). The V gene's germline CDR1 is SGHRS and CDR2 YFSETQ. The CDR3 runs 14 residues. V gave up 3 bases and J gave up 5 bases, with 15 bases separating them. The CDR3 nucleotides read TGCGCCAGCAGCTCACCGGGGGACCTCCACGAGCAGTACTTC. Translating it yields CASSSPGDLHEQYF.

This chain connects TRBV6-1 to TRBJ2-5, with D perhaps assigned TRBD1 or TRBD2 (7 bases each). The closer fit of TRBJ2-7 to the DNA end suggests the J call may be wrong. Germline values: CDR1 MNHNS, CDR2 SASEGT. This CDR3 region has 15 residues. CDR3 residues: CASSESGTATYEQYF. DNA for the CDR3: TGTGCCAGCAGTGAAAGCGGGACAGCCACCTACGAGCAGTACTTC.

As DNA, the CDR3 is TGTGCCAGTCGGAGTTTCCCTGGGGCCAACGTCCTGACTTTC. The encoded protein is CASRSFPGANVLTF. This chain joins TRBV19 and TRBJ2-6; D unresolved. Germline values: CDR1 LNHDA, CDR2 SQIVND (reference sequence). There are 14 residues in the CDR3. V lost 8 bases to trimming and J lost 2 bases, with 10 bases between them.

This sequence joins TRBV7-2 and TRBJ2-3; perhaps D is TRBD1 or TRBD2 (5 bases each). V was pared by 1 base and J by 6 bases, with 23 bases between. The CDR3 has 18 amino acids. Germline CDR1 and CDR2: SGHTA and FQGNSA. In DNA, the CDR3 is TGTGCCAGCAGCTTAGTTTGGCGGTCGGTCGGGGCCGGGGATACGCAGTATTTT. It translates to CASSLVWRSVGAGDTQYF.

The chain carries TRBV6-4 and TRBJ2-1; 8 nucleotides match TRBD2. The CDR3 loop spans 15 amino acids. Per the germline V gene, CDR1 is MRHNA and CDR2 is SNTAGT. Trimming at V came to 4 bases and at J to 2 bases, leaving 4 bases not matched to a gene. The CDR3 bases are TGTGCCAGCAGTGGAGATAGCGGGACCTACAATGAGCAGTTCTTC. Translating it yields CASSGDSGTYNEQFF.

The chain is built from TRBV5-8 and TRBJ2-4; 8 nucleotides line up with TRBD1. Germline lookup yields CDR1 SGHTS and CDR2 YDEGEE. The CDR3 contains 15 residues. The junction had 9 bases not matched to a gene; V was cut back by 0 bases and J by 10 bases. CDR3 bases: TGTGCCAGCAGCTTGGCCGGGACAGGTCTCCGGATTCAGTACTTC. Protein: CASSLAGTGLRIQYF.

The chain recombines TRBV4-1 with TRBJ1-6; 7 bases match TRBD1. Germline V CDR1 and CDR2: MGHRA, YSYEKL. CDR3 length: 17 amino acids. V dropped 5 bases and J dropped 5; count of bases not matched to a gene: 12. CDR3 region: CASSKTVRDRDNSPLHF. The DNA of the CDR3 is TGCGCCAGCAGCAAAACAGTACGGGACAGAGATAATTCACCCCTCCACTTT.

This clone was observed once. The V and J genes are TRBV5-1 and TRBJ2-1, with no clear D. The V end lost 7 bases, the J end lost 5 bases, and 16 bases lay between the germline ends. The V gene's germline CDR1 is SGHRS and CDR2 YFSETQ. The CDR3 consists of 14 residues. CDR3 amino acids: CASLRELEDNEQFF. In nucleotides, the CDR3 is TGCGCCAGCCTCCGCGAGCTAGAAGACAATGAGCAGTTCTTC.

This clone showed up just once. The same CDR3 arises from other DNA sequences in this sample as well. The gene calls are TRBV27 and TRBJ2-2; weak D call: TRBD1 (5 bases). The ends were cut back, 6 bases at V and 6 bases at J, with 20 bases in the middle. The CDR3 extends over 16 amino acids. Germline lookup yields CDR1 MNHEY and CDR2 SMNVEV (reference sequence). The CDR3 nucleotides read TGTGCCAGCAGCTTTACCTACAGGCCGACAGCCGGGGAGCTGTTTTTT. Protein: CASSFTYRPTAGELFF.

Worth noting for this clone: Since a much larger clone is just one base distant, this may be a read error. The chain uses TRBV7-8 and TRBJ2-5; D uncertain. From germline, CDR1 is SGHVS and CDR2 FQNEAQ. V dropped 5 bases and J dropped 5 bases, with 6 bases sitting between them. This CDR3 has 11 residues. The CDR3 loop is CASSPLETQYF. The CDR3 nucleotides are TGTGCCAGCAGCCCCTTGGAGACCCAGTACTTC.

The CDR3 DNA sequence: TGTGCCAGCAGCCATGCTGACAGGAATAATTCACCCCTCCACTTT. It codes for CASSHADRNNSPLHF. The chain links TRBV4-2 to TRBJ1-6, with D possibly matching TRBD1 (6 bases). Germline V gives CDR1 LGHNA, CDR2 YNFKEQ. The V end was cut by 3 bases, the J end by 5 bases, with 11 bases between. The CDR3 has 15 amino acids.

The chain carries TRBV10-3 and TRBJ2-7; D unclear. Trimming left V 11 bases short and J 2 bases short, with 13 bases between. Germline CDR1 reads ENHRY; CDR2 reads SYGVKD. The CDR3 consists of 12 residues. CDR3 in amino acids: CASSGPTYEQYF. As DNA, the CDR3 is TGTGCCTCCTCGGGCCCCACCTACGAGCAGTACTTC.

The V and J genes are TRBV2 and TRBJ1-2; weak D call: TRBD1 (6 bases). CDR1 SNHLY and CDR2 FYNNEI come from the germline V gene. The CDR3 sequence is 12 residues long. V shed 5 bases and J shed 5 bases, with 9 bases lying between them. The CDR3 sequence is CASSRQAYGYTF. The CDR3 DNA is TGTGCCAGCAGTAGACAGGCATATGGCTACACCTTC.

The rearrangement uses TRBV27 and TRBJ2-5; the D is unclear. The CDR3 covers 13 residues. The V gene lost 4 bases and the J gene lost 5 bases, with 11 bases spanning the gap. Per the germline V gene, CDR1 is MNHEY and CDR2 is SMNVEV (reference sequence). CDR3 in amino acids: CASSSASVETQYF. The CDR3 DNA reads as TGTGCCAGCAGTTCAGCCTCAGTGGAGACCCAGTACTTC.

This clone was seen only a few times. A much larger clone sits a single nucleotide away, making a read error possible. V is TRBV9 and J is TRBJ2-7; 14 positions match TRBD2. The germline V gene encodes CDR1 SGDLS and CDR2 YYNGEE. V trimming: 4 bases; J trimming: 3 bases; junction bases outside the gene matches: 3. This CDR3 spans 15 amino acids. The CDR3, as DNA: TGTGCCAGCAGCCCCGGGACTAGCGGGAGCTACGAGCAGTACTTC. It is translated as CASSPGTSGSYEQYF.

J is TRBJ1-5 and V is TRBV11-2; 10 nucleotides align to TRBD1. The CDR3 spans 16 residues. The V gene end was trimmed by 5 bases and the J gene end by 10 bases; junction bases not matched to a gene: 14. Germline values: CDR1 SGHAT, CDR2 FQNNGV. CDR3 region: CASSPKTGGASRPQHF. The DNA of the CDR3 is TGTGCCAGCAGCCCAAAGACAGGGGGCGCGAGCCGACCCCAGCATTTT.

A few counts support this clone. The V call is TRBV7-2, the J call TRBJ1-2, with 7 nucleotides matching TRBD1. Germline V gene sequence: CDR1 SGHTA, CDR2 FQGNSA. The CDR3 has 13 amino acids. The ends lost 5 bases at V and 4 bases at J; junction bases unmatched: 4. The CDR3 spells CASSPDRVYGYTF. CDR3 coding DNA: TGTGCCAGCAGCCCAGACAGGGTCTATGGCTACACCTTC.